One sample yielded the 9 T cell receptor beta chains listed below, sequenced in a study of blood T cell repertoires in COVID-19. TCRdb's table, derived via immunoSEQ multiplex PCR, lists solely in-frame clones and lacks some. The sample yields some 30,000 clones, 75% to 85% seen once. The sequenced sample consisted of peripheral blood. The receptors were sampled from a man between 65 and 85 years old with active COVID-19.

The chain combines TRBV5-8 with TRBJ1-2, with D possibly matching TRBD1 (6 bases). Per germline, CDR1 SGHTS and CDR2 YDEGEE. Trimming cost V 1 base and J 6 bases, with 22 bases left between them. The CDR3 has 17 amino acids. CDR3 nucleotide sequence: TGTGCCAGCAGCTTGTTTCGTAGAACGGCAGGGGATAATGGCTACACCTTC. Amino acid sequence: CASSLFRRTAGDNGYTF.

This chain connects TRBV11-3 to TRBJ2-5; weak D call: TRBD2 (5 bases). The CDR3 loop spans 12 amino acids. CDR1 SGHNT and CDR2 YENEEA come from the germline V gene. The V end was cut by 5 bases, the J end by 5 bases, with 9 bases between. CDR3 sequence (DNA): TGTGCCAGCAGCGAGCGGAGGGAGACCCAGTACTTC. Residues: CASSERRETQYF.

The chain has TRBV9 and TRBJ1-5, with TRBD1 matching 11 bases. The length of the CDR3 is 16 residues. Germline V gene lookup returns CDR1 SGDLS and CDR2 YYNGEE. J lost 6 bases, V lost 3 bases, and 8 bases had no gene match. The CDR3 nucleotides are TGTGCCAGCAGCGCCGGACAGGGGGCGGGAGGTCAGCCCCAGCATTTT. This encodes CASSAGQGAGGQPQHF.

The rearrangement joins TRBV6-5 to TRBJ1-1; D is undetermined. Germline V lookup: CDR1 MNHEY, CDR2 SVGAGI. The V and J ends lost 2 bases and 8 bases respectively, with 12 bases between them. This CDR3 spans 13 amino acids. Here the CDR3 DNA reads TGTGCCAGCAGTTACGCTCAGAATCCCGAAGCTTTCTTT. Amino acids: CASSYAQNPEAFF.

The chain links TRBV18 to TRBJ1-3, with D uncertain. V lost 4 bases and J 9 bases, leaving 13 bases between the germline ends. Per germline, CDR1 KGHSH and CDR2 LQKENI. The CDR3 is 13 amino acids. The CDR3 sequence: CASSQRGYGTIYF. The CDR3 DNA reads as TGTGCCAGCTCACAAAGAGGGTATGGCACCATATATTTT.

The chain carries TRBV3-1 (or the pseudogene TRBV3-2) and TRBJ2-2; the D is unclear. Trimming cost V 4 bases and J 2 bases, with 17 bases left between them. The length of the CDR3 is 17 residues. Germline-derived CDR1 and CDR2 are LGHDT and YNNKEL (reference sequence). Here the CDR3 DNA reads TGTGCCAGCAGCCGATCCGTTATAGGAGTAAACACCGGGGAGCTGTTTTTT. As protein: CASSRSVIGVNTGELFF.

The chain uses TRBV27 and TRBJ2-2; 7 bases are shared with TRBD1. Per germline, CDR1 MNHEY and CDR2 SMNVEV (reference sequence). J was trimmed by 6 bases and V by 2 bases; bases with no gene match: 6. This CDR3 contains 15 residues. The CDR3 loop reads CASSLLGQGAGELFF. For the CDR3, the DNA is TGTGCCAGCAGTTTACTCGGGCAGGGGGCCGGGGAGCTGTTTTTT.

V is TRBV27 and J is TRBJ1-2; tentative D call: TRBD1 (6 bases). Germline loops: CDR1 MNHEY, CDR2 SMNVEV (reference sequence). The CDR3 is made up of 13 amino acids. Between the trimmed V and J ends, which lost 6 bases and 4 bases, there was a span of 12 bases. CDR3 in amino acids: CASRPTGIYGYTF. CDR3 nucleotides: TGTGCCAGCAGACCTACAGGGATCTATGGCTACACCTTC.

This chain uses TRBV19 with TRBJ1-5, with D unclear. The CDR3 has 13 amino acids. The germline V and J ends were trimmed by 10 bases and 6 bases, with 16 bases remaining between them. Germline CDR1 is LNHDA and CDR2 is SQIVND (reference sequence). CDR3 nucleotide sequence: TGTGCCAAACTTCGAGAGGGTAGTCAGCCCCAGCATTTT. Encoded protein: CAKLREGSQPQHF.